A selection of T cell receptor beta chains follows, all from one sample in a study of early T cells in non-severe SARS-CoV-2 infection. TCRdb passed the 5' RACE reads through MiXCR, listing each CDR3 protein once. The sample carries more than 20,000 distinct CDR3 sequences, 5.3% recorded once. The sample was whole blood. The receptors here all came from an adult who was a healthcare worker with PCR-confirmed SARS-CoV-2 infection or an uninfected control (not recorded which). CDR3s include the opening cysteine and the closing phenylalanine or tryptophan. Each record gives: clone size, D gene, J gene, V gene, CDR3 DNA, CDR3 protein. A D gene is named only where the DNA matches it firmly. Only some rows state a clone size, as once, few, many or a class for expanded clones.

>few|TRBD1|TRBJ1-4|TRBV7-2
TGTGCCAGCAGCTCCCGACAGGGGGGAAAACTGTTTTTT
CASSSRQGGKLFF
>few|-|TRBJ1-1|TRBV29-1
TGCAGCGTTGATGGCGTTGGGGTGGAAGCTTTCTTT
CSVDGVGVEAFF
>-|TRBD2|TRBJ2-1|TRBV9
TGTGCCAGCAGCGTAGACGGGACTAGGAAAAATGAGCAGTTCTTC
CASSVDGTRKNEQFF
>-|TRBD2|TRBJ2-1|TRBV4-1
TGCGCCAGCAGCCAAGGGGGGATAGCGGGACGATTTCGCAATGAGCAGTTCTTC
CASSQGGIAGRFRNEQFF
>many|TRBD2|TRBJ2-1|TRBV20-1
TGCAGTGCCACCTCCGGGACTAGCGGGGTAAATGAGCAGTTCTTC
CSATSGTSGVNEQFF
>many|-|TRBJ1-6|TRBV11-3
TGTGCCAGCAGCTTAAGTTTCGGGAGTAATTCACCCCTCCACTTT
CASSLSFGSNSPLHF
>many|-|TRBJ2-6|TRBV5-6
TGTGCCAGCAGCCCGGGCCCCTACTCTGGGGCCAACGTCCTGACTTTC
CASSPGPYSGANVLTF
>-|-|TRBJ2-5|TRBV6-5
TGTGCCAGCAGTTACTCTTCAGGGGCCGAGACCCAGTACTTC
CASSYSSGAETQYF
>many|-|TRBJ1-5|TRBV6-2/TRBV6-3
TGTGCCAGCAGTCAATCGGCAGGGTGGCAGCCCCAGCATTTT
CASSQSAGWQPQHF
>-|TRBD1|TRBJ2-5|TRBV7-9
TGTGCCAGCAGCCGCGGGGAATCGGGACAGGGTAAAGAGACCCAGTACTTC
CASSRGESGQGKETQYF
>many|TRBD2|TRBJ2-3|TRBV20-1
TGCAGTGCTAGAGATCGGCTAGCGGGGCCAGCAGATACGCAGTATTTT
CSARDRLAGPADTQYF
>many|-|TRBJ2-2|TRBV24-1
TGTGCCACCAGTGACGGAGGACAAACGAACACCGGGGAGCTGTTTTTT
CATSDGGQTNTGELFF
>many|TRBD1|TRBJ2-7|TRBV5-1
TGCGCCAGCAGCCCCAGGACAGGGGATTCGGGCGAGCAGTACTTC
CASSPRTGDSGEQYF
>many|TRBD2|TRBJ2-1|TRBV28
TGTGCCAGCACGTCGGGAGGAGGGAACAATGAGCAGTTCTTC
CASTSGGGNNEQFF
>many|-|TRBJ1-5|TRBV2
TGTGCCAGCAGTGCCTTAGGCAGGGGCGCGGCTCAGCCCCAGCATTTT
CASSALGRGAAQPQHF
>many|-|TRBJ1-1|TRBV3-1
TGTGCCAGCAGCCATCAGGCTGGGAGTAGCACTGAAGCTTTCTTT
CASSHQAGSSTEAFF
>many|-|TRBJ2-1|TRBV7-9
TGTGCCAGCAGCTTGGATTCCCAGCGCCCCTACAATGAGCAGTTCTTC
CASSLDSQRPYNEQFF
>-|-|TRBJ2-7|TRBV7-2
TGTGCCAGCAGCCGATACGGGACGGCTAGCGAGCAGTACTTC
CASSRYGTASEQYF
>many|-|TRBJ2-7|TRBV20-1
TGCAGTGCTAGAGATCAGCAGGGCGGGTACGAGCAGTACTTC
CSARDQQGGYEQYF
>-|-|TRBJ2-1|TRBV7-3
TGTGCCAGCAGCTTAGGGGAACCCTCCTACAATGAGCAGTTCTTC
CASSLGEPSYNEQFF
>many|-|TRBJ2-3|TRBV24-1
TGTGCCACCAGTGGAGGGAGCACAGATACGCAGTATTTT
CATSGGSTDTQYF
>many|TRBD1|TRBJ2-4|TRBV4-3
TGCGCCAGCAGCCAAGAAAGCAGGACAGGGGGTTGGGCCAAAAACATTCAGTACTTC
CASSQESRTGGWAKNIQYF
>many|TRBD2|TRBJ2-1|TRBV27
TGTGCCAGCGGGGGACTAGCGGGAAAGAATGAGCAGTTCTTC
CASGGLAGKNEQFF
>many|TRBD1|TRBJ2-7|TRBV7-2
TGTGCCAGCAGCCTGACGACAGGGGGCGCCTACGAGCAGTACTTC
CASSLTTGGAYEQYF
>few|TRBD2|TRBJ2-5|TRBV4-3
TGCGCCAGCAGCCAAGAGAGCGGGAGCGCGGAGACCCAGTACTTC
CASSQESGSAETQYF
>-|TRBD1|TRBJ2-5|TRBV7-2
TGTGCCAGCAGCTTAGTTGGGACAGGACCGTCCGAAACCCAGTACTTC
CASSLVGTGPSETQYF
>many|TRBD2|TRBJ2-1|TRBV5-1
TGCGCCAGCAGCTTGGGGTCTAGCGGGAACAATGAGCAGTTCTTC
CASSLGSSGNNEQFF
>many|-|TRBJ2-5|TRBV19
TGTGCCAGTAGCCTCGAGGCCCAAGAGACCCAGTACTTC
CASSLEAQETQYF
>medium-sized|-|TRBJ2-1|TRBV11-2
TGTGCCAGCAGTCACGACTGGCTAACCTACAATGAGCAGTTCTTC
CASSHDWLTYNEQFF
>many|-|TRBJ2-2|TRBV20-1
TGCAGTGCTAGAAAACCTTTCACCGGGGAGCTGTTTTTT
CSARKPFTGELFF
>many|TRBD2|TRBJ2-2|TRBV18
TGTGCCAGCTCACCATCAAACCGGACTAGCGGGAGTCGAGGTACCGGGGAGCTGTTTTTT
CASSPSNRTSGSRGTGELFF
>-|-|TRBJ1-1|TRBV6-6
TGTGCCAGCAGTTACCGGGGGACGGGCACTGAAGCTTTCTTT
CASSYRGTGTEAFF
>many|-|TRBJ2-6|TRBV19
TGTGCCACCGGCCAACAAAGGCCCTCTGGGGCCAACGTCCTGACTTTC
CATGQQRPSGANVLTF
>many|-|TRBJ2-5|TRBV11-2
TGTGCCAGCAGCTTTACGACTGTACAAGAGACCCAGTACTTC
CASSFTTVQETQYF